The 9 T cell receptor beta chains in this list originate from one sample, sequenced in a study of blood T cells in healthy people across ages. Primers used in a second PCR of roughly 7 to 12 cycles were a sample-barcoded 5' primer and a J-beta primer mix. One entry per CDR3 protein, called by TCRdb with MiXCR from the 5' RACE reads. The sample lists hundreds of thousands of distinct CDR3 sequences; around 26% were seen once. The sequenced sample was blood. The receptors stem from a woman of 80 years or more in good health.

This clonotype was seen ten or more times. The CDR3 sequence: CSARTALNEQFF. The DNA of the CDR3 is TGCAGTGCAAGGACTGCTCTTAATGAGCAGTTCTTC. V gene TRBV20-1 combines with J gene TRBJ2-1, with D tentatively TRBD2 (5 bases). Germline loops: CDR1 DFQATT, CDR2 SNEGSKA (reference sequence). CDR3 size: 12 residues. V lost 6 bases, J lost 7 bases, and 13 bases lay in between.

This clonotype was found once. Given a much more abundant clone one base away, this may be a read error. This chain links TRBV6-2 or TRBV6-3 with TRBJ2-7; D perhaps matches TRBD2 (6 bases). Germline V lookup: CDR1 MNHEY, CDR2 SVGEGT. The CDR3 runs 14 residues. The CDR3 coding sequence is TGTGTCAGCATCCGGGACGGGAGCTCCTACGAGCAGTACTTC. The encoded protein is CVSIRDGSSYEQYF.

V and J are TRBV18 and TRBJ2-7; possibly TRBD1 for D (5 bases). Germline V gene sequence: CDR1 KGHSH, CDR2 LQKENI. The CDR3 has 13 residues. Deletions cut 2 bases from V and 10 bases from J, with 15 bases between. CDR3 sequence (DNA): TGTGCCAGCTCACCAAGTGTCAGGGAAGACCAGTACTTC. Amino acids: CASSPSVREDQYF.

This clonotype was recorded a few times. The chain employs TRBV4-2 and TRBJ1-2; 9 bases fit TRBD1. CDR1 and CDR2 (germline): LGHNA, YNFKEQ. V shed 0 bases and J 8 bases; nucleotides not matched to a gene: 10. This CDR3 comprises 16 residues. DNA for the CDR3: TGTGCCAGCAGCCAAGAACTGGGACAGGGAGGCTTAGGCTACACCTTC. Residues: CASSQELGQGGLGYTF.

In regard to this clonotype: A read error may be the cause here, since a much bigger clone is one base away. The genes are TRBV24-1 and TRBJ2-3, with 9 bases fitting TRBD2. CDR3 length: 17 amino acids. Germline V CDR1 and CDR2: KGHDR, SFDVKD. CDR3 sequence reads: CATSDQGLASRTDAQYF. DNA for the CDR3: TGTGCCACCAGTGATCAGGGACTAGCTAGTCGCACAGATGCGCAGTATTTT.

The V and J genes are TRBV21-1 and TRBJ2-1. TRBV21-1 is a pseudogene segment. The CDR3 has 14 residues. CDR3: CASGRGGPSNEQFF. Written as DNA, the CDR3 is TGTGCCAGCGGTAGGGGAGGGCCTTCGAATGAGCAGTTCTTC.

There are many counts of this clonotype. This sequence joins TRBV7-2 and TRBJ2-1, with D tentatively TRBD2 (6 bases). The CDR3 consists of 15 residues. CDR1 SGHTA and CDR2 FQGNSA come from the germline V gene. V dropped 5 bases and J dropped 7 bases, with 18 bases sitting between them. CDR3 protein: CASSTNLNGGNEQFF. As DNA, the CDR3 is TGTGCCAGCAGCACCAACCTGAACGGGGGAAATGAGCAGTTCTTC.

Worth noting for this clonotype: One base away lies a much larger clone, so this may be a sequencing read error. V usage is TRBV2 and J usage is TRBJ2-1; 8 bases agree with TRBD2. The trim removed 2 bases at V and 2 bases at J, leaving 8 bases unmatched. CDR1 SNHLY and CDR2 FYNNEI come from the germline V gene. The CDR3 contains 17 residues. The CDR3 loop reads CASSEPRGSGTYNEQFF. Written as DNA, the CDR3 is TGTGCCAGCAGTGAACCCCGCGGTAGCGGGACCTACAATGAGCAGTTCTTC. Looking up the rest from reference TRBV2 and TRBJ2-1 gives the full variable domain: EPEVTQTPSHQVTQMGQEVILRCVPISNHLYFYWYRQILGQKVEFLVSFYNNEISEKSEIFDDQFSVERPDGSNFTLKIRSTKLEDSAMYFCASSEPRGSGTYNEQFFGPGTRLTVL.

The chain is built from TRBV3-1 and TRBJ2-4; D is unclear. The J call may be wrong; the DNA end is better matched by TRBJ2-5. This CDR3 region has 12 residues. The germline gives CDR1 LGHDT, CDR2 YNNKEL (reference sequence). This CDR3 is CASSRFGETQYF. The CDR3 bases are TGTGCCAGCAGCCGCTTCGGAGAGACCCAGTACTTC.